The clone carrying this T cell receptor (beta chain) was seen a few times. V was shortened by 4 bases and J by 2 bases, with 19 bases between the two germline ends. Germline CDR1 reads SGHNT; CDR2 reads YYREEE (reference sequence). The CDR3 spans 16 residues. The sample is drawn from a study of blood T cell repertoires in COVID-19. Across the study: Sites in the United States, Italy and Spain provided acute and convalescent COVID-19 samples. The analysed material was cDNA or gDNA that came from T cells, B-cell-depleted T cells, or PBMCs.

In the original analysis: Cell counts per sample came from amplifying reference gene primers. Sequencing used immunoSEQ multiplex PCR; TCRdb keeps in-frame clones, though not all of them. V, J and clone size are those of that table, while D and trimming were read from the DNA. Of about 26,000 clones listed, over 70% are singletons. This clonotype was obtained from a man in his fifties or sixties with active or convalescent COVID-19. The material sequenced was peripheral blood. The chain recombines TRBV5-4 with TRBJ2-7, with D possibly matching TRBD2 (5 bases). The DNA of the CDR3 is TGTGCCAGCAGCACGGAAGTGGCTAGCTTCACCTACGAGCAGTACTTC. Translating it yields CASSTEVASFTYEQYF.